This is a list of T cell receptor beta chains from one sample in a study of T cell repertoires in cytomegalovirus infection. For these TCRs, the target antigens are not known. TCRdb processed the reads anew with MiXCR; each CDR3 protein has one entry. The sample has about 830,000 distinct CDR3 sequences, around a third seen once; the top ten hold approximately 13%. The sequencing used cultured CD8+ T cells from PBMCs, collected from culture after CMV antigen stimulation. The source is a human donor in good health (CMV status not recorded). Some clones in this sample may be carry-over from other donors' samples. CDR3s leave out the opening cysteine and the closing phenylalanine or tryptophan.

ASRTGVSRPDTQY TRBJ2-3 TRBV27
ASRAGQATNQPQH TRBJ1-5 TRBV6-2/TRBV6-3
ASGRTSGGAEDEQF TRBJ2-1 TRBV5-4
ASSYLGNGQPQH TRBJ1-5 TRBV6-6
ATSRGPDRVNTEAF TRBJ1-1 TRBV15
ASSHKMTGEFGYT TRBJ1-2 TRBV4-1
ASSVAGLQSSGNTIY TRBJ1-3 TRBV5-6
AISESLVEQF TRBJ2-1 TRBV10-3
ASSPWTYSGNTIY TRBJ1-3 TRBV19
ASRHTRDLNTGELF TRBJ2-2 TRBV7-9
ASSKRGLNSPLH TRBJ1-6 TRBV2
ASSYSPSQRNYQETQY TRBJ2-5 TRBV6-6
ASSFGTSGGGTDTQY TRBJ2-3 TRBV27
ASSVGGGEGIIYGYT TRBJ1-2 TRBV9
ASQAGYNEQF TRBJ2-1 TRBV5-4
ASSVDATSSGTDTQY TRBJ2-3 TRBV9
ASSLSPGLAGGSGVNEQY TRBJ2-7 TRBV27
ASGSTGRGQPQH TRBJ1-5 TRBV12-3/TRBV12-4
ASSPLAGGQIKNIQY TRBJ2-4 TRBV3-1
ASSAGTSVNEQF TRBJ2-1 TRBV19
SALGEWSYEQY TRBJ2-7 TRBV20-1
ASRTTSGTSNEQF TRBJ2-1 TRBV6-8
ASSPGLAGPGYNEQF TRBJ2-1 TRBV3-1
ASSSIPIKPGELF TRBJ2-2 TRBV7-9
ATSKGGQYTDTQY TRBJ2-3 TRBV19
ASSYPGQLNTEAF TRBJ1-1 TRBV6-6
ASSWRDRTGATEAF TRBJ1-1 TRBV7-8
ASSKRSGTLRDETQY TRBJ2-5 TRBV19
ASSHPGLAGKHSSTDTQY TRBJ2-3 TRBV4-1
ASSVVGGPPAQTQY TRBJ2-5 TRBV9
ASSSIVGSWDGELF TRBJ2-2 TRBV6-2/TRBV6-3
ASFRSYNEQF TRBJ2-1 TRBV19
ASTPRREVPNYGYT TRBJ1-2 TRBV19
ASSYSQGGNSPLH TRBJ1-6 TRBV6-5
ASRDRVNEKLF TRBJ1-4 TRBV6-1
ASSEHSQISYEQY TRBJ2-7 TRBV2
SASRDTQNTEAF TRBJ1-1 TRBV20-1
ASSLLGTGLNQPQH TRBJ1-5 TRBV27
ASSFMGEKLF TRBJ1-4 TRBV27
ASSPSGFTLDSPLH TRBJ1-6 TRBV19
ASSDLSGSEETQY TRBJ2-5 TRBV6-1
ASSHQPGTDEKLF TRBJ1-4 TRBV6-6
SADEGTNTEAF TRBJ1-1 TRBV29-1
ASSFGREGSYNEQF TRBJ2-1 TRBV7-8
SVEYPGLYGYT TRBJ1-2 TRBV29-1
ASSEYPPRRGTNTGELF TRBJ2-2 TRBV25-1
ASSPIISNQPQH TRBJ1-5 TRBV7-3
ASGLFGDSRPGPLH TRBJ1-6 TRBV12-5
ASSLAEGYEQY TRBJ2-7 TRBV7-6
ASSFELAGGLNTQY TRBJ2-3 TRBV5-6
ASSLNPGSNTQY TRBJ2-3 TRBV12-3/TRBV12-4
ASSASGNEQF TRBJ2-1 TRBV3-1